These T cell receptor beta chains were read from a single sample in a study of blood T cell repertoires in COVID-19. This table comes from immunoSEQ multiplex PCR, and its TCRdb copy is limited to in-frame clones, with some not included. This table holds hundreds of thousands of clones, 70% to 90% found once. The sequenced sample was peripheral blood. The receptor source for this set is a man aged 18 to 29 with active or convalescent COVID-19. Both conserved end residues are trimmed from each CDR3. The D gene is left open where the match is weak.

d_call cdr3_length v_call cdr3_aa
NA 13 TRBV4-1 ASSQVQSGREKLF
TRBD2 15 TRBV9 ASSTTSGGAGQETQY
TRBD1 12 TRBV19 ASRGGQGFQPQH
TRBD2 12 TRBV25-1 ASSIAGNTDTQY
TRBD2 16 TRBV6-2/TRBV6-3 ASSYSNLAGGLIDEQY
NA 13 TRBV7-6 ASSLGGMGPYEQY
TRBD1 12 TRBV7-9 ASSFDRENYEQY
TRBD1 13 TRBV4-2 ASSQPGGPSDTQY
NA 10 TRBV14 ASSQASDTQY
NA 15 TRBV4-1 ASSQTLQARSGNTIY